This T cell receptor (beta chain) was documented in a study of response to subunit inactivated influenza vaccine. The table lists this clonotype with a few counts. Its antigen is currently unknown. Each CDR3 protein is one row after TCRdb ran MiXCR on the RT-PCR reads. The sample has approximately 570,000 distinct CDR3 sequences, 7.6% seen once; the top ten hold 10% to 15%. This CDR3 region has 16 residues. Per the germline V gene, CDR1 is LGHDT and CDR2 is YNNKEL (reference sequence). V lost 3 bases, J lost 4 bases, and 16 bases lay in between. Study-wide findings and caveats: After each seasonal influenza vaccination, few new T cells are recruited, the authors suggested.

This TCR came from a man aged 50-75 years who received an inactivated influenza vaccine. V gene TRBV3-1 combines with J gene TRBJ1-3, with a weak D call TRBD1 (5 bases). The specimen was PBMCs from blood, collected less than 30 months after vaccination. CDR3 sequence (DNA): TGTGCCAGCAGCCATTCCCATAGGGGCGGAGGAAACACCATATATTTT. Protein sequence: CASSHSHRGGGNTIYF.